The 10 T cell receptor beta chains presented below share a single source sample, sequenced in a study of T-cell reconstitution after alpha-beta-depleted transplantation in children. During its preparation, the TCRbeta library received unique molecular identifiers. TCRdb re-analysed the PCR reads in MiXCR, keeping a single row per CDR3 protein. The sample holds approximately 110,000 distinct CDR3 sequences, around 23% seen once. Here the sequenced sample was PBMCs, mostly from graft donor cells, taken 180 days after TCRalphabeta/CD19-depleted stem cell transplant. The receptors were gathered from a male patient aged 2-15 years who had a stem cell transplant for chronic granulomatous disease, so the T cells may come from the graft donor.

Ten or more counts support this clonotype. The V call is TRBV20-1, the J call TRBJ1-6, with 9 bases aligning to TRBD1. The CDR3 totals 14 residues. Germline V gene lookup returns CDR1 DFQATT and CDR2 SNEGSKA (reference sequence). Trimming took 6 bases from V and 6 from J; bases not matched to a gene: 6. The CDR3 here is CSAHPDRGNSPLHF. The CDR3, as DNA: TGCAGTGCGCACCCGGACAGGGGTAATTCACCCCTCCACTTT.

This clonotype was counted only a few times. V gene TRBV19 combines with J gene TRBJ2-2; D possibly matches TRBD1 or TRBD2 (6 bases each). V dropped 2 bases and J dropped 4 bases, with 14 bases sitting between them. The CDR3 runs to 16 residues. The V gene's germline CDR1 is LNHDA and CDR2 SQIVND (reference sequence). CDR3 coding DNA: TGTGCCAGTAGTATATTTTCGGGGGCAGGCACCGGGGAGCTGTTTTTT. This gives the protein CASSIFSGAGTGELFF.

The chain couples TRBV18 to TRBJ2-5, with 10 positions matching TRBD2. The CDR3 is 16 residues long. Germline V CDR1 and CDR2: KGHSH, LQKENI. Trimming cost V 2 bases and J 5 bases; bases outside gene matches: 8. CDR3 residues: CASSPIELAGVETQYF. The DNA for the CDR3 is TGTGCCAGCTCACCAATAGAGCTAGCGGGAGTTGAGACCCAGTACTTC.

V gene TRBV19 combines with J gene TRBJ1-4, with TRBD1 identical over 9 bases. From germline, CDR1 is LNHDA and CDR2 SQIVND (reference sequence). This CDR3 is 18 amino acids long. J lost 1 base, V lost 7 bases, and 13 bases had no gene match. The CDR3 bases are TGTGCCAGTAATGCCCTTTACAGGGGGCGCGAAACTAATGAAAAACTGTTTTTT. This sequence encodes CASNALYRGRETNEKLFF.

This clonotype has more than one count but fewer than ten. V and J are TRBV7-8 and TRBJ2-1; D gene unclear. CDR3 length equals 15 residues. The V end lost 2 bases, the J end lost 1 base, and 9 bases lay between the germline ends. The germline gives CDR1 SGHVS, CDR2 FQNEAQ. CDR3 residues: CASSLRQESYNEQFF. The CDR3 region has the DNA TGTGCCAGCAGCTTACGGCAGGAATCCTACAATGAGCAGTTCTTC.

This clonotype was detected ten times or more. CDR3 bases: TGCGCCAGCAGCCAAGATTACAGGTCCAGCTCCTACGAGCAGTACTTC. This translates into CASSQDYRSSSYEQYF. The chain has TRBV4-3 and TRBJ2-7; perhaps TRBD1 as D (5 bases). V was pared by 0 bases and J by 0 bases, with 12 bases between. The CDR3 covers 16 residues. Germline assignment: CDR1 LGHNA and CDR2 YSLEER.

This chain links TRBV12-3 or TRBV12-4 with TRBJ1-1; a weak D match, TRBD1 (5 bases). Trimming left V 8 bases short and J 5 bases short, with 12 bases between. CDR3 length: 12 amino acids. CDR3 in amino acids: CASSQRGTEAFF. The CDR3 DNA follows: TGTGCCAGCTCACAGAGGGGTACTGAAGCTTTCTTT.

The chain has TRBV4-1 and TRBJ2-3; 11 nucleotides line up with TRBD1. V lost 2 bases, J lost 3 bases, and 4 bases stayed unmatched. Germline V gene sequence: CDR1 MGHRA, CDR2 YSYEKL. The CDR3 sequence is 16 residues long. DNA of the CDR3: TGCGCCAGCAGCCAACGGGACAGGGGGACGACAGATACGCAGTATTTT. As protein: CASSQRDRGTTDTQYF.

This clonotype was seen repeatedly, ten times or more. The rearrangement joins TRBV7-2 to TRBJ2-7; D unclear. Trimming took 2 bases from V and 4 from J, leaving 6 bases between them. The CDR3 consists of 12 residues. The germline V gene has CDR1 SGHTA and CDR2 FQGNSA. CDR3 residues: CASSLNAYEQYF. CDR3 nucleotide sequence: TGTGCCAGCAGCTTAAACGCTTACGAGCAGTACTTC.

There are many counts of this clonotype. This sequence joins TRBV20-1 and TRBJ2-1; D is unresolved. Looked up from germline, CDR1 is DFQATT and CDR2 is SNEGSKA (reference sequence). The CDR3 contains 11 residues. Trimming left V 6 bases short and J 8 bases short, with 11 bases between. The CDR3 loop reads CSALSRDEQFF. DNA of the CDR3: TGCAGTGCCCTGTCACGGGATGAGCAGTTCTTC.